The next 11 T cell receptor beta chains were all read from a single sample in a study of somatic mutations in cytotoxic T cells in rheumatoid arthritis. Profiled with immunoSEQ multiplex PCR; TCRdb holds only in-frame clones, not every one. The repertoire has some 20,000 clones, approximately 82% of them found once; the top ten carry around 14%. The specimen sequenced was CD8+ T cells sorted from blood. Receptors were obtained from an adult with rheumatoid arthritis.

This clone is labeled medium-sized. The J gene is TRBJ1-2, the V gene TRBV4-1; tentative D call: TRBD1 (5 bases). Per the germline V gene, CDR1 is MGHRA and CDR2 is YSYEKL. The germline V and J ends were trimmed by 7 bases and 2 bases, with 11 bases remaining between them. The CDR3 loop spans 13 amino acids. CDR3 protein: CASTQGSNYGYTF. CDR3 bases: TGCGCCAGCACTCAGGGATCCAACTATGGCTACACCTTC.

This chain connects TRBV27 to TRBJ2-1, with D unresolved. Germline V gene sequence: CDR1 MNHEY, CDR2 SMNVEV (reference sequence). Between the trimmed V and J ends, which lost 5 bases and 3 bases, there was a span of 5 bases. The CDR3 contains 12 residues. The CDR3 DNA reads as TGTGCCAGCAGTGCCAGCTACAATGAGCAGTTCTTC. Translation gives CASSASYNEQFF.

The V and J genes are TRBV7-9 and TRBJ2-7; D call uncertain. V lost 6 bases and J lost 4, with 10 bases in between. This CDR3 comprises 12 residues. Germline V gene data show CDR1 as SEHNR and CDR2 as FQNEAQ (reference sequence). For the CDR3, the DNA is TGTGCCAGCAGTTCAGGCGTTTACGAGCAGTACGTC. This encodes CASSSGVYEQYV.

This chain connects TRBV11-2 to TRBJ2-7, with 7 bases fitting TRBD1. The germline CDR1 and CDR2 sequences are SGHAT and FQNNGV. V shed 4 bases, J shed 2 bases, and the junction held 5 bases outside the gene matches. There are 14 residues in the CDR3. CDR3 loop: CASSSWDSPYEQYF. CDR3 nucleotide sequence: TGTGCCAGCAGCTCCTGGGACAGCCCCTACGAGCAGTACTTC.

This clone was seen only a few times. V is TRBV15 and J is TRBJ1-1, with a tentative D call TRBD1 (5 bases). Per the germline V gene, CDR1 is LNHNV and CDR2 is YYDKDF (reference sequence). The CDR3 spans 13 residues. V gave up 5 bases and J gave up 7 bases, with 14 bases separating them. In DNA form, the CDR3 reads TGTGCCACCAGCCCGCAAAAGGGGTTTGAAGCTTTCTTT. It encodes CATSPQKGFEAFF.

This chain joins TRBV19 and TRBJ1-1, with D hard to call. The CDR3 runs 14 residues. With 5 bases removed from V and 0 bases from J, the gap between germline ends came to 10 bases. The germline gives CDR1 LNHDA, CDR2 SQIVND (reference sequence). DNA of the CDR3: TGTGCCAGTAGTCTGAGACTCTTGAACACTGAAGCTTTCTTT. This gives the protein CASSLRLLNTEAFF.

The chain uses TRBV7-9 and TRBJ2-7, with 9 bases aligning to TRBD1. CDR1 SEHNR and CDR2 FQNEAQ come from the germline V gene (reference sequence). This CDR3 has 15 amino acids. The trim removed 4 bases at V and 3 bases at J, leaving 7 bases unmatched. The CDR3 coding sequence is TGTGCCAGCAGCTCTCCCGGGACAGGGAACTACGAGCAGTACGTC. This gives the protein CASSSPGTGNYEQYV.

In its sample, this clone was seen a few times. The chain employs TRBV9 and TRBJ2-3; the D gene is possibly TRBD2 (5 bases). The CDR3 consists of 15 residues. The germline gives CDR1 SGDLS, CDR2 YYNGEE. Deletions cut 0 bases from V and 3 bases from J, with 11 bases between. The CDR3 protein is CASSVGGFTTDTQYF. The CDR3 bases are TGTGCCAGCAGCGTAGGCGGGTTTACTACAGATACGCAGTATTTT.

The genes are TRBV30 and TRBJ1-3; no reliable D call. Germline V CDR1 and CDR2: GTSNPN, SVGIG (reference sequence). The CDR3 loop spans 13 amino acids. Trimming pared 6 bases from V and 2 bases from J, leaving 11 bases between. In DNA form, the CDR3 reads TGTGCCTGCCCGGGAGTGGCTGGAAACACCATATATTTT. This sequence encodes CACPGVAGNTIYF. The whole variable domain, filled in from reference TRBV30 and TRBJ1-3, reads SQTIHQWPATLVQPVGSPLSLECTVEGTSNPNLYWYRQAAGRGLQLLFYSVGIGQISSEVPQNLSASRPQDRQFILSSKKLLLSDSGFYLCACPGVAGNTIYFGEGSWLTVV.

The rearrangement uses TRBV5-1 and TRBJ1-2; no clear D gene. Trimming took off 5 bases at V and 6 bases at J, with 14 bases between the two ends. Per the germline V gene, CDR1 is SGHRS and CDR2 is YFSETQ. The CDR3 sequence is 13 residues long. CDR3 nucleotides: TGCGCCAGCAGTCCGACCTCAGAGGATGGCTACACCTTC. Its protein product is CASSPTSEDGYTF. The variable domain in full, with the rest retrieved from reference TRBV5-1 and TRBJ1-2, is KAGVTQTPRYLIKTRGQQVTLSCSPISGHRSVSWYQQTPGQGLQFLFEYFSETQRNKGNFPGRFSGRQFSNSRSEMNVSTLELGDSALYLCASSPTSEDGYTFGSGTRLTVV.

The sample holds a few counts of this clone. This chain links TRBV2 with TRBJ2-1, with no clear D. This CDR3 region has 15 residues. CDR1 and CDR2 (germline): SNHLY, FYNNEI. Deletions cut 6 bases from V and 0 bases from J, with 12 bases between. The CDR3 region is CASSAWASSYNEQFF. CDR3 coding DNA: TGTGCCAGCAGCGCCTGGGCGAGCTCCTACAATGAGCAGTTCTTC. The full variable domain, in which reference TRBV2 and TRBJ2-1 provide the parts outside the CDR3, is EPEVTQTPSHQVTQMGQEVILRCVPISNHLYFYWYRQILGQKVEFLVSFYNNEISEKSEIFDDQFSVERPDGSNFTLKIRSTKLEDSAMYFCASSAWASSYNEQFFGPGTRLTVL.